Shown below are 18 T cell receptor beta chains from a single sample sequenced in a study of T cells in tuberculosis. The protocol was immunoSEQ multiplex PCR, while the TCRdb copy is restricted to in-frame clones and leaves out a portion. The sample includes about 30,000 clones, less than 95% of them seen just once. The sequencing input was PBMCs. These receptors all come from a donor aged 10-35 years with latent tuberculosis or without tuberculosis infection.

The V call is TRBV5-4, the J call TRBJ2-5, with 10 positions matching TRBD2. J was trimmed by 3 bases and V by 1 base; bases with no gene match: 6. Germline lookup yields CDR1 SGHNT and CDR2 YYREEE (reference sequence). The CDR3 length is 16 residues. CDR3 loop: CASSLSLAGVKETQYF. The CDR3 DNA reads TGTGCCAGCAGCTTGTCCCTAGCGGGAGTCAAAGAGACCCAGTACTTC.

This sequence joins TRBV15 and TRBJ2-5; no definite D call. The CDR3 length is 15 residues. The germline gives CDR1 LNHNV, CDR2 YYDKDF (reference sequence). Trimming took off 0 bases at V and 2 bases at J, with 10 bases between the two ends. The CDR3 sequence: CATSRDSSPQETQYF. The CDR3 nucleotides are TGTGCCACCAGCAGAGATAGTTCCCCACAAGAGACCCAGTACTTC.

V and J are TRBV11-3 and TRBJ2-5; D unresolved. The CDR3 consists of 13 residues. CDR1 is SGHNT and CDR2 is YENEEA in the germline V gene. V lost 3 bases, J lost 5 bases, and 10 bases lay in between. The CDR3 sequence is CASSLRYWETQYF. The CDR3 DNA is TGTGCCAGCAGCTTGAGATACTGGGAGACCCAGTACTTC.

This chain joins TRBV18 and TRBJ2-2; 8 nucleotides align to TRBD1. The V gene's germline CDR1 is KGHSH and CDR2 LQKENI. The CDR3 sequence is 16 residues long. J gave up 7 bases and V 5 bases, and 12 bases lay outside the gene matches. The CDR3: CASSSSGQGASGELFF. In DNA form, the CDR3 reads TGTGCCAGCTCATCAAGCGGCCAGGGGGCGAGCGGGGAGCTGTTTTTT.

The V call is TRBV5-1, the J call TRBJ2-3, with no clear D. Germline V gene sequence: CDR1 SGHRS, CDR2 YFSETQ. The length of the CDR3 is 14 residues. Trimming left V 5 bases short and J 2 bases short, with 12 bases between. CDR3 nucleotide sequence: TGCGCCAGCAGAGTGGGCAACCCCACAGATACGCAGTATTTT. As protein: CASRVGNPTDTQYF.

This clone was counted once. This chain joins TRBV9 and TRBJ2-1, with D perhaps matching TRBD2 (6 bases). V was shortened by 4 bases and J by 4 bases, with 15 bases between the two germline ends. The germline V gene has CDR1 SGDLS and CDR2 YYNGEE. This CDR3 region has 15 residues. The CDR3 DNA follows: TGTGCCAGCAGCTCAATTAGAGGGAGGTACAATGAGCAGTTCTTC. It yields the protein CASSSIRGRYNEQFF.

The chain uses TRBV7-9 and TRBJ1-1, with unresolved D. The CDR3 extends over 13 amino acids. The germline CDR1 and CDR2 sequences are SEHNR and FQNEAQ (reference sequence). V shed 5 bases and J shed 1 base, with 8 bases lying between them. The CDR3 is CASSRPGNTEAFF. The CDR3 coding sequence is TGTGCCAGCAGCCGCCCGGGGAACACTGAAGCTTTCTTT.

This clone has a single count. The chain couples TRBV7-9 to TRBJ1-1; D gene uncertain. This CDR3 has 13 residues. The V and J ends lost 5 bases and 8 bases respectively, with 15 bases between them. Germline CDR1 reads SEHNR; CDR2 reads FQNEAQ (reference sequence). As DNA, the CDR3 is TGTGCCAGCAGCGATACAAGAGTAGCGGAAGCTTTCTTT. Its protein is CASSDTRVAEAFF.

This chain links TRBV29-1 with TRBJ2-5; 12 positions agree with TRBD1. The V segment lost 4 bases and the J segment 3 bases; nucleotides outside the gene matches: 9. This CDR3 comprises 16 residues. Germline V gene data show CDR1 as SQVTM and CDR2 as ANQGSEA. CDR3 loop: CSVAGGDRGPEETQYF. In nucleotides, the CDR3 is TGCAGCGTTGCGGGTGGGGACAGGGGGCCAGAAGAGACCCAGTACTTC.

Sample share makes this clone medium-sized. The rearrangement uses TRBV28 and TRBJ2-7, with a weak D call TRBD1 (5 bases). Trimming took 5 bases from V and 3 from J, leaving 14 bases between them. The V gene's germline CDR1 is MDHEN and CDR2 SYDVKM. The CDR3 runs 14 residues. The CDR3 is CASSLLTQVYEQYF. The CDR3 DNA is TGTGCCAGCAGTCTTCTAACACAGGTCTACGAGCAGTACTTC.

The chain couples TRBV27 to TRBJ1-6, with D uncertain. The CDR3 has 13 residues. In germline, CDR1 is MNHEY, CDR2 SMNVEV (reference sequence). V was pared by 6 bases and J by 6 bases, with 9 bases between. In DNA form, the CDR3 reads TGTGCCAGCAGAACAGACGGTAATTCACCCCTCCACTTT. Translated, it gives CASRTDGNSPLHF.

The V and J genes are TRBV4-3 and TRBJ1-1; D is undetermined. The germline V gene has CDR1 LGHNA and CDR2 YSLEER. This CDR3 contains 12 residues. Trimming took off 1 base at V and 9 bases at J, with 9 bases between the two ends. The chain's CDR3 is CASSQGQQKAFF. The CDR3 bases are TGCGCCAGCAGCCAAGGGCAACAGAAAGCTTTCTTT.

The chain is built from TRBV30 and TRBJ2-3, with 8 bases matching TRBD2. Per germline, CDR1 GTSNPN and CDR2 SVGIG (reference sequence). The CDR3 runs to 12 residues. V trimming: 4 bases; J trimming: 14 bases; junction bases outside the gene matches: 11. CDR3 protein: CAWTLTGLALYF. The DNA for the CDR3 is TGTGCCTGGACCCTCACCGGACTAGCTCTGTATTTT.

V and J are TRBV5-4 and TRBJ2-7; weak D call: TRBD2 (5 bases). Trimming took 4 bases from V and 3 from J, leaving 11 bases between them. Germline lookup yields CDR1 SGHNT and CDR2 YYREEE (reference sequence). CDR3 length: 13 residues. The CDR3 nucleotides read TGTGCCAGCAGCGAGGGCGGCGGCTACGAGCAGTACTTC. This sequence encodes CASSEGGGYEQYF.

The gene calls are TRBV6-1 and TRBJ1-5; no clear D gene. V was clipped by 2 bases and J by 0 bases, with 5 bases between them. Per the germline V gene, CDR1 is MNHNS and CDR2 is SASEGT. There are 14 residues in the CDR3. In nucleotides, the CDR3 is TGTGCCAGCAGTGAAATCGGTAGCAATCAGCCCCAGCATTTT. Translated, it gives CASSEIGSNQPQHF.

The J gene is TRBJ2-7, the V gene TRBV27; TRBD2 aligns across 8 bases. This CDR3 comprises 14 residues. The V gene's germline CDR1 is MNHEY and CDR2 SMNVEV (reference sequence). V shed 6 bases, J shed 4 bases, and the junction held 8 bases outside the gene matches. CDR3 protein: CASRIGTSGYEQYF. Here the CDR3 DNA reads TGTGCCAGCAGGATCGGAACTAGCGGATACGAGCAGTACTTC.

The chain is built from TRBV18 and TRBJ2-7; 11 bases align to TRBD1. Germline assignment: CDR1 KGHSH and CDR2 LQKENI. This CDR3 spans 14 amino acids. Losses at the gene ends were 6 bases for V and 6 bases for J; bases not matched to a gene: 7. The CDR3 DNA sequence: TGTGCCAGCTCGCCCGGGACAGGGGGAGGCGAGCAGTACTTC. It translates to CASSPGTGGGEQYF.

This CDR3 is CASKAGSSTDTQYF. The CDR3 DNA follows: TGTGCCAGTAAAGCGGGGTCTAGCACAGATACGCAGTATTTT. The rearrangement joins TRBV19 to TRBJ2-3, with 7 bases aligning to TRBD2. The CDR3 runs 14 residues. With 7 bases clipped from V and 0 bases from J, the junction kept 4 bases outside the gene matches. Germline V lookup: CDR1 LNHDA, CDR2 SQIVND (reference sequence).